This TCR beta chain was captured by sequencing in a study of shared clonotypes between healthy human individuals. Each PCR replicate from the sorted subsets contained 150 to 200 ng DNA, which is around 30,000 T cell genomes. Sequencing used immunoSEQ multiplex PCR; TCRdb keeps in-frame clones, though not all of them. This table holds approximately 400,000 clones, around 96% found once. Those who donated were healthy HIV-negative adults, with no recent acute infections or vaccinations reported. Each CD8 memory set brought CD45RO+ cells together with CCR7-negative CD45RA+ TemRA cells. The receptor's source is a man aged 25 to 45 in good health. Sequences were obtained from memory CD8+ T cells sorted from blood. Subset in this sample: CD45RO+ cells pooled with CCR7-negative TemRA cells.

CDR3 loop: CASSEFSSDWLEQFF. The CDR3 DNA reads as TGTGCCAGCAGTGAGTTCTCGTCTGATTGGTTGGAGCAGTTCTTC. The genes are TRBV25-1 and TRBJ2-1, with no clear D. Germline loops: CDR1 MGHDK, CDR2 SYGVNS. With 3 bases removed from V and 10 bases from J, the gap between germline ends came to 19 bases. This CDR3 has 15 amino acids.